These 4 T cell receptor beta chains were all obtained from the same sample, sequenced in a study of blood T cells in healthy people across ages. For the second PCR, which ran for about 6 to 11 cycles, a sample-barcoded 5' primer and a J-beta primer mix were used. TCRdb re-derived calls from the 5' RACE reads in MiXCR, one entry per CDR3 protein. Of 980,000 or so distinct CDR3 sequences listed, roughly 43% are singletons. Sequencing used blood. The origin of the receptors is a young man in good health.

This clonotype was seen once. The rearrangement uses TRBV6-1 and TRBJ2-7; 8 bases match TRBD1. The CDR3 is 14 residues long. V dropped 3 bases and J dropped 5; count of bases not matched to a gene: 6. From germline, CDR1 is MNHNS and CDR2 SASEGT. The CDR3 reads CASSDGQGTDEQYF. The CDR3 nucleotides are TGTGCCAGCAGTGACGGACAGGGAACTGACGAGCAGTACTTC.

This clonotype showed up many times. The CDR3 sequence: CASSSGTGAYNEQFF. CDR3 nucleotides: TGTGCCAGCAGTTCCGGGACAGGGGCCTACAATGAGCAGTTCTTC. This chain uses TRBV12-3 or TRBV12-4 with TRBJ2-1, with 10 positions matching TRBD1. The CDR3 length is 15 residues. Trimming at V came to 4 bases and at J to 2 bases, leaving 2 bases not matched to a gene.

CDR3: CSVLFVAAGYNEQFF. The DNA of the CDR3 is TGCAGCGTCCTTTTTGTAGCGGCAGGATACAATGAGCAGTTCTTC. This chain links TRBV29-1 with TRBJ2-1; D perhaps matches TRBD2 (6 bases). V was cut by 6 bases and J by 4 bases, with 19 bases left in between. Per the germline V gene, CDR1 is SQVTM and CDR2 is ANQGSEA. CDR3 length equals 15 residues.

The chain uses TRBV5-1 and TRBJ2-1, with TRBD1 as a possible D gene (6 bases). CDR1 is SGHRS, CDR2 YFSETQ, per germline. Trimming removed 7 bases from V and 6 bases from J, with 20 bases in between. The CDR3 loop spans 15 amino acids. The DNA for the CDR3 is TGCGCCAGCGCCCTCAGGGGAGACAATCCCAATGAGCAGTTCTTC. Protein product: CASALRGDNPNEQFF. The whole variable domain, filled in from reference TRBV5-1 and TRBJ2-1, reads KAGVTQTPRYLIKTRGQQVTLSCSPISGHRSVSWYQQTPGQGLQFLFEYFSETQRNKGNFPGRFSGRQFSNSRSEMNVSTLELGDSALYLCASALRGDNPNEQFFGPGTRLTVL.